This TCR beta chain was sequenced in a study of blood T cell repertoires in COVID-19. The CDR3 runs to 14 residues. The V gene lost 6 bases and the J gene lost 4 bases, with 12 bases spanning the gap. The germline gives CDR1 LNHDA, CDR2 SQIVND (reference sequence). This clone has a handful of counts. Measured with immunoSEQ multiplex PCR; TCRdb has only the in-frame clones, and not every one. The sample includes some 100,000 clones, around 80% of them seen just once. The sample taken for sequencing was peripheral blood. The chain uses TRBV19 and TRBJ1-4; D remains unclear. This receptor was obtained from a man in his fifties or sixties with acute or convalescent COVID-19. In nucleotides, the CDR3 is TGTGCCAGTAGGCCCGGTACTTTTAATGAAAAACTGTTTTTT. It specifies CASRPGTFNEKLFF.